This TCR beta chain was profiled in a study of CD8+CD57+ T cells in acquired aplastic anemia. Study details: 3.2 ug was the average amount of DNA from sorted CD4+ and CD8+ cells. Reads per healthy sample averaged about 10.8 million (CD4+) and 11 million to 12 million (CD8+).

Points from the study as a whole: Overlapping CD8+ CDR3 repertoires of patients and controls contained under 30 shared sequences. In CD8+ cells, Simpson's diversity showed no significant difference between patients and controls.

Using genomic DNA as the template, TCR beta VDJ and CDR3 profiling was carried out. TCRdb ran MiXCR on the reads and lists one entry per CDR3 protein. The repertoire includes under 250,000 distinct CDR3 sequences, 30% to 40% of them detected once, and around 1.1% sits in the top ten. Points on this clonotype: The antigen is undetermined. One junction end disagrees with the germline gene, perhaps due to a read error.

Germline lookup yields CDR1 SGHDN and CDR2 FVKESK. The CDR3 is 14 residues long. The sample comprised sorted CD4+, CD8+, or CD8+CD57+ T cells (not recorded which) from PBMCs. The sequence was collected from a human donor in good health, serving as a control. The chain is built from TRBV14 and TRBJ2-1; 9 nucleotides line up with TRBD2. CDR3 DNA: TGTGCCACCAGCCAACTTAAGGCGGGGGGGTCGCAGTTCTTC. Protein sequence: CATSQLKAGGSQFF.